This T cell receptor (beta chain) was captured in a study of T cell responses to AZD1222 COVID-19 vaccine. TCRdb's table, derived via immunoSEQ multiplex PCR, lists solely in-frame clones and lacks some. The repertoire holds some 150,000 clones, approximately 90% seen once, with roughly 1.7% in the top ten. Per the germline V gene, CDR1 is MNHNY and CDR2 is SVGAGI (reference sequence). The CDR3 consists of 16 residues. Deletions cut 0 bases from V and 2 bases from J, with 14 bases between. Only one count was recorded for this clone. The sequencing used peripheral blood, collected 28 days after the second AZD1222 dose. The receptor was derived from an adult who received the AZD1222 COVID-19 vaccine. The chain uses TRBV6-6 and TRBJ2-7; D is uncertain. The CDR3: CASSYSVQRGPYEQYF. In nucleotides, the CDR3 is TGTGCCAGCAGTTACTCGGTACAGAGAGGCCCCTACGAGCAGTACTTC.